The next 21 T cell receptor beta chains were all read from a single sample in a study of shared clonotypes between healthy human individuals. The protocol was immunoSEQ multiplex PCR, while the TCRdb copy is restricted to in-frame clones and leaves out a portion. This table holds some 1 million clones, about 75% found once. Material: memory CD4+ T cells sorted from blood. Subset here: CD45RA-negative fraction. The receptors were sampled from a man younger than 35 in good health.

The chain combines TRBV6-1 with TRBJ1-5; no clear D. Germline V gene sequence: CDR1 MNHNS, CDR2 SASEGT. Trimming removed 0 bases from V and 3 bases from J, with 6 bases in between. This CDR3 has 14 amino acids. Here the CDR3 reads CASSEAVVNQPQHF. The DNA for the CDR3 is TGTGCCAGCAGTGAAGCCGTGGTCAATCAGCCCCAGCATTTT.

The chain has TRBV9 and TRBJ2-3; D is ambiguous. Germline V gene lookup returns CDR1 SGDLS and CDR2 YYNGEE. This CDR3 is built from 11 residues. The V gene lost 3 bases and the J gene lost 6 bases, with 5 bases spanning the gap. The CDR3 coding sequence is TGTGCCAGCAGCGCCAGTGATACGCAGTATTTT. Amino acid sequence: CASSASDTQYF.

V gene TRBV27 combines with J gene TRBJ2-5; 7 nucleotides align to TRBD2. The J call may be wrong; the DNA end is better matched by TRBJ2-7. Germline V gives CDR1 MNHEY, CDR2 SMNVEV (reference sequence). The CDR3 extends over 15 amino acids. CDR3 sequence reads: CASSLRAGSGYEQYF. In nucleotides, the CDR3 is TGTGCCAGCTCCTTAAGAGCGGGGTCCGGCTACGAGCAGTACTTC.

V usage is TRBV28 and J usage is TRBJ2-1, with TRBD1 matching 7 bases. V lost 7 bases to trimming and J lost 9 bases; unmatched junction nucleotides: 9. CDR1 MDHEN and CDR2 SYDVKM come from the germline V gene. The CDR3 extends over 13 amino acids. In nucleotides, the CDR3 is TGTGCCAGCACAAATCAGGGGGTGGGTGAGCAGTTCTTC. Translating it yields CASTNQGVGEQFF.

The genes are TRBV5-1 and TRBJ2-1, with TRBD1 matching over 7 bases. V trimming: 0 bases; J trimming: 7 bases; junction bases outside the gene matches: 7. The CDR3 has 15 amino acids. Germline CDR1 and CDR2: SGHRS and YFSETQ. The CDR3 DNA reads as TGCGCCAGCAGCTTGGAGGGGGCGGTTATAAATGAGCAGTTCTTC. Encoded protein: CASSLEGAVINEQFF.

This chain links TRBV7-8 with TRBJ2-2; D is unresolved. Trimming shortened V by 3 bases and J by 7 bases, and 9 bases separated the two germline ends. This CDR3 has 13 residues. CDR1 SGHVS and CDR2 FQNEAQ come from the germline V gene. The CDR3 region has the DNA TGTGCCAGCAGCTTGGTCAGGAACGGGGAGCTGTTTTTT. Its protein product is CASSLVRNGELFF.

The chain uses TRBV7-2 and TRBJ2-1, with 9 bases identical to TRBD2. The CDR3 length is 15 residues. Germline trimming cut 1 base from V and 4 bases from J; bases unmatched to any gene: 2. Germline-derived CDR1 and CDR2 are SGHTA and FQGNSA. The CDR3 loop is CASSLGAGGYNEQFF. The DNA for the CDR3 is TGTGCCAGCAGCTTAGGAGCGGGGGGTTACAATGAGCAGTTCTTC.

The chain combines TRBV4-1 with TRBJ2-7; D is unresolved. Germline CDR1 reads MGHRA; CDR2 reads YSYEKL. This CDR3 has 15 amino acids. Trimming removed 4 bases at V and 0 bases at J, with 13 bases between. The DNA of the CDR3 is TGCGCCAGCAGCCGGTCCTACCTAGGCTCCTACGAGCAGTACTTC. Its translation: CASSRSYLGSYEQYF.

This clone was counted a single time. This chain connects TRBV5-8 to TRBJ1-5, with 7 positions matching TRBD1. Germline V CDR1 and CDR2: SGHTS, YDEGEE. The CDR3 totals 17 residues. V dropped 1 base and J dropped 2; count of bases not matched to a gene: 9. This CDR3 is CASSLWQGERGNQPQHF. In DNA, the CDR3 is TGTGCCAGCAGCTTGTGGCAGGGGGAGAGGGGCAATCAGCCCCAGCATTTT.

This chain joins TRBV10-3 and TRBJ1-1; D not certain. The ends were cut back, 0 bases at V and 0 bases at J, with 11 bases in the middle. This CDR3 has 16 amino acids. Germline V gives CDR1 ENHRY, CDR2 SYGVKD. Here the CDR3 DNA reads TGTGCCATCAGTGAGTCGCCCCTCGTCCTGAACACTGAAGCTTTCTTT. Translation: CAISESPLVLNTEAFF.

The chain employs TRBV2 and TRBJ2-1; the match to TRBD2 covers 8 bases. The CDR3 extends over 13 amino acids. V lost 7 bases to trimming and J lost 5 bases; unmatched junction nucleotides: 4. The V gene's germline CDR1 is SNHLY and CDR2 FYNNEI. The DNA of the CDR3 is TGTGCCAGCAAGCGGGGGCCAAACAATGAGCAGTTCTTC. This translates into CASKRGPNNEQFF.

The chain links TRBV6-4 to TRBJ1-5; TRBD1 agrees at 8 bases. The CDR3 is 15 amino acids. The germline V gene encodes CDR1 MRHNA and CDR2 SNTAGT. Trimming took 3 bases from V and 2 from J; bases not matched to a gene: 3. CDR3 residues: CASSEQGGRNQPQHF. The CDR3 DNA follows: TGTGCCAGCAGTGAACAGGGGGGACGCAATCAGCCCCAGCATTTT.

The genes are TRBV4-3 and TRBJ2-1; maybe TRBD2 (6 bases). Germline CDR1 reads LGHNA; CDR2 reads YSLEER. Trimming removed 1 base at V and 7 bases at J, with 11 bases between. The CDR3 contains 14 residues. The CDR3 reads CASSQVGTLNEQFF. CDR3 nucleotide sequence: TGCGCCAGCAGCCAAGTCGGGACTTTGAATGAGCAGTTCTTC.

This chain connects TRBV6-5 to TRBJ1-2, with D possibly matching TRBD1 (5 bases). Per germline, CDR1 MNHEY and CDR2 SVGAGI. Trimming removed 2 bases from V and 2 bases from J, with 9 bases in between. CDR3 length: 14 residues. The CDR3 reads CASSYLGGNYGYTF. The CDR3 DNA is TGTGCCAGCAGTTACCTCGGGGGGAACTATGGCTACACCTTC.

The CDR3 loop reads CASSQPRTGSSYGYTF. The CDR3 nucleotides are TGCGCCAGCAGCCAACCCAGGACAGGCTCCTCCTATGGCTACACCTTC. This chain uses TRBV4-1 with TRBJ1-2; 7 positions match TRBD1. J was trimmed by 4 bases and V by 2 bases; bases with no gene match: 10. Germline V gives CDR1 MGHRA, CDR2 YSYEKL. This CDR3 is built from 16 residues.

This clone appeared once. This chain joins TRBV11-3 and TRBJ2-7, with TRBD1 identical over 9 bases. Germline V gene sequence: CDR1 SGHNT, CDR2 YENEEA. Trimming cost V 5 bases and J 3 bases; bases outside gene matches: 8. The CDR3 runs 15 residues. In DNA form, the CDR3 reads TGTGCCAGCAGCAGAGGGGGACAGGGTCTCTACGAGCAGTACTTC. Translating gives CASSRGGQGLYEQYF.

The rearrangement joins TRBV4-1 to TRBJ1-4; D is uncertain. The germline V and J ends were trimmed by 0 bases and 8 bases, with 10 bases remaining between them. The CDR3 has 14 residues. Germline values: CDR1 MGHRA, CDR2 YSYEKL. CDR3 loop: CASSQDLRSEKLFF. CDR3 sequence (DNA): TGCGCCAGCAGCCAAGATCTTAGGAGCGAAAAACTGTTTTTT.

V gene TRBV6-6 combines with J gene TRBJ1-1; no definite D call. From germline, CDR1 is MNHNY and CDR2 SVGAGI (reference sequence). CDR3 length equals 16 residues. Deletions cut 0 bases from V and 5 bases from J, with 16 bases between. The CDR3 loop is CASSYSYGESMTEAFF. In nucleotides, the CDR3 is TGTGCCAGCAGTTACTCGTACGGGGAGAGTATGACTGAAGCTTTCTTT.

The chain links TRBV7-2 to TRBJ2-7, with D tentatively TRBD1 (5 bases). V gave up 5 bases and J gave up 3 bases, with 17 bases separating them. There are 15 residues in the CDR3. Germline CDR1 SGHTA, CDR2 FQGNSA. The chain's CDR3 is CASSARQNIGYEQYF. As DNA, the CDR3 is TGTGCCAGCAGCGCCCGACAGAACATAGGCTACGAGCAGTACTTC.

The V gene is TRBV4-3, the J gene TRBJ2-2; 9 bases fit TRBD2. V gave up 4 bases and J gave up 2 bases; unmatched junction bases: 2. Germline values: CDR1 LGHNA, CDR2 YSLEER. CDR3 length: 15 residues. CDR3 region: CASSRTSANTGELFF. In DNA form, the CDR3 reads TGCGCCAGCAGCCGGACTAGCGCAAACACCGGGGAGCTGTTTTTT.

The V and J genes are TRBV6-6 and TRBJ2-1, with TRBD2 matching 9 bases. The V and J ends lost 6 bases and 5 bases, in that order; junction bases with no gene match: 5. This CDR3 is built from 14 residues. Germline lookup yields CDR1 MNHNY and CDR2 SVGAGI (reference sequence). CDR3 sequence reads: CASSPGLANNEQFF. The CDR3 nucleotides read TGTGCCAGCAGCCCGGGACTAGCAAACAATGAGCAGTTCTTC.